These T cell receptor beta chains were read from a single sample in a study of blood T cell repertoires in COVID-19. Assay used: immunoSEQ multiplex PCR; TCRdb lists only in-frame clones, some missing. The sample contains fewer than 150,000 clones, around 90% of which appear only once. The source material was peripheral blood. Every receptor here comes from a woman aged 45-65 years with acute or convalescent COVID-19. Both conserved end residues are part of each CDR3. Each record gives: V gene, D gene, clone size, J gene, CDR3 protein. D genes are given only for firm matches. Where a row states a size, it is once, few, many or the class of an expanded clone; other rows omit it.

TRBV6-5	TRBD2	NA	TRBJ2-5	CASSYSSGGRGETQYF
TRBV28	TRBD1	NA	TRBJ2-7	CASSHHQGDYEQYF
TRBV14	TRBD1	NA	TRBJ2-7	CASSLMGQGDPNSYEQYF
TRBV5-1	NA	NA	TRBJ1-1	CASSLAMGGSTEAFF
TRBV4-2	NA	once	TRBJ1-4	CASSQVQGFNEKLFF
TRBV9	NA	NA	TRBJ1-1	CASSFYEESTEAFF
TRBV3-1/TRBV3-2	NA	NA	TRBJ2-5	CASSPGIQETQYF
TRBV29-1	TRBD1	NA	TRBJ1-1	CSVPHLPQGRKTEAFF
TRBV7-2	TRBD1	few	TRBJ2-1	CASSLQGALYNEQFF
TRBV5-6	NA	once	TRBJ1-4	CASSRQMRDEKLFF
TRBV7-2	NA	few	TRBJ1-2	CASSLVLPGDYGYTF
TRBV18	NA	NA	TRBJ2-6	CASSPSGAGANVLTF
TRBV19	NA	once	TRBJ2-3	CASSGGRPGDTQYF
TRBV2	NA	NA	TRBJ2-1	CASTRWAGDRGNEQFF
TRBV12-5	TRBD1	NA	TRBJ1-1	CASVDRASANTEAFF
TRBV18	TRBD1	NA	TRBJ2-2	CASSPPDRATGELFF
TRBV6-1	TRBD1	NA	TRBJ1-6	CASSATGTALVTSLHF